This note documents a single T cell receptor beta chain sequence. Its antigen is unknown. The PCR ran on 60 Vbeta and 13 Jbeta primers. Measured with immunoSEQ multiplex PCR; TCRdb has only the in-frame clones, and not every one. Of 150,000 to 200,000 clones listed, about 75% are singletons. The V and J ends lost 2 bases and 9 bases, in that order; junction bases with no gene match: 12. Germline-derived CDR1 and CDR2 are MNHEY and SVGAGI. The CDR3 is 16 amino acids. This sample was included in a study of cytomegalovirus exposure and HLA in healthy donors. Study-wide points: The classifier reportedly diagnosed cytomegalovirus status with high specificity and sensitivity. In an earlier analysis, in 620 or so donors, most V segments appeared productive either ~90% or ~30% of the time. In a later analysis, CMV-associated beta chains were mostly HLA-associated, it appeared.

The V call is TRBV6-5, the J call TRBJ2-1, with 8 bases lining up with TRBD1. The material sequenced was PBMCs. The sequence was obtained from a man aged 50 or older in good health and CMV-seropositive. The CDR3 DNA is TGTGCCAGCAGTTACCCCGGACAGGGTCAACGAGGTGAGCAGTTCTTC. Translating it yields CASSYPGQGQRGEQFF.